This TCR beta chain derives from a study of blood T cells in healthy people across ages. Notes on the study in general: Naive T cell percentage and TCR beta diversity correlated strongly.

As to this clonotype: Its specificity is unknown.

PCR was performed a second time for about 7 to 12 cycles using a sample-barcoded 5' primer and a J-beta primer mix. TCRdb independently ran MiXCR on the 5' RACE reads; one entry per CDR3 protein. The table has approximately 350,000 distinct CDR3 sequences, roughly half seen once. Germline V lookup: CDR1 SGHTA, CDR2 FQGNSA. Trimming cost V 11 bases and J 9 bases; bases outside gene matches: 10. The CDR3 runs 13 residues. The TCR was taken from a man aged 60-69 years in good health. The J gene is TRBJ2-1, the V gene TRBV7-2; 10 bases fit TRBD2. The sample taken for sequencing was blood. The CDR3 loop is CAVGASGRAEQFF. The CDR3 DNA is TGTGCCGTGGGGGCTAGCGGGAGAGCTGAGCAGTTCTTC.